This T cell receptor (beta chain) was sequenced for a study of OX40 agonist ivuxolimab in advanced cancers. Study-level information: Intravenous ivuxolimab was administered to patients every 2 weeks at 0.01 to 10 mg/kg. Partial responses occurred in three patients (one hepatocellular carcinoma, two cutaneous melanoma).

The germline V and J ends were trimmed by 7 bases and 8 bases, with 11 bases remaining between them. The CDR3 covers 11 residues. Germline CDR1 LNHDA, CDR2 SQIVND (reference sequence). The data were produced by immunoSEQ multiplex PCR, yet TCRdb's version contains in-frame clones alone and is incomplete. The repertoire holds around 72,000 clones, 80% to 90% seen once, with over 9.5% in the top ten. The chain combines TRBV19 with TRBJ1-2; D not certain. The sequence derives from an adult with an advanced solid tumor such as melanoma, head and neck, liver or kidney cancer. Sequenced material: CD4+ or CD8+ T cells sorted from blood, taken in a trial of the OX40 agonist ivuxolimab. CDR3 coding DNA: TGTGCCAGTAACCCCGGATTCGGCTACACCTTC. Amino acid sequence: CASNPGFGYTF.